The 9 T cell receptor beta chains below come from one sample, sequenced in a study of CD8+ T cells in alopecia areata (dated 2018 in TCRdb). The library was made by the immunoSEQ multiplex PCR assay. To provide template for TCR sequencing, every sample had RNA extracted and reverse transcribed into cDNA. Entries here come from immuneACCESS through TCRdb and include only in-frame sequences with V and J called. Some clones fail to appear in such tables; in the studies checked, an unresolved V gene covers under half of the shortfall, and the cause of the remainder is unknown. The sample table contains 150,000 or so clones; only one count was recorded for approximately 60% of them. Clones ranked in the top ten supply about 4.4% of the sample. The sequencing input was CD4+ T cells sorted from blood. The receptors here all came from a human donor in good health.

This clone appeared a few times. This sequence joins TRBV25-1 and TRBJ2-7, with TRBD1 matching 8 bases. The CDR3 has 17 residues. Germline V gene sequence: CDR1 MGHDK, CDR2 SYGVNS. Trimming at V came to 7 bases and at J to 4 bases, leaving 18 bases not matched to a gene. The CDR3 DNA sequence: TGTGCCAGCACCGGACAGGGTGGAGGAGTAAGACGGTACGAGCAGTACTTC. Translated: CASTGQGGGVRRYEQYF.

The J gene is TRBJ1-5, the V gene TRBV30; D gene unclear. The CDR3 is 13 residues long. Germline V gene lookup returns CDR1 GTSNPN and CDR2 SVGIG (reference sequence). V lost 2 bases and J 4 bases, leaving 9 bases between the germline ends. CDR3 sequence: CAWSRKGNQPQHF. For the CDR3, the DNA is TGTGCCTGGAGTAGAAAGGGAAATCAGCCCCAGCATTTT.

The CDR3 loop reads CASSLETGDVYEQYF. The CDR3 DNA follows: TGTGCCAGCAGCTTAGAAACAGGGGACGTCTACGAGCAGTACTTC. The gene calls are TRBV11-2 and TRBJ2-7; TRBD1 matches at 7 bases. The germline V gene has CDR1 SGHAT and CDR2 FQNNGV. The CDR3 spans 15 residues. The V segment lost 0 bases and the J segment 3 bases; nucleotides outside the gene matches: 5.

The chain couples TRBV30 to TRBJ1-4; 7 bases agree with TRBD1. CDR3 length: 15 residues. Germline assignment: CDR1 GTSNPN and CDR2 SVGIG (reference sequence). Trimming at V came to 6 bases and at J to 5 bases, leaving 12 bases not matched to a gene. The CDR3 is CACTRGGTANEKLFF. The CDR3 DNA sequence: TGTGCCTGCACCAGAGGAGGGACAGCAAATGAAAAACTGTTTTTT.

The CDR3 sequence: CASSQGTGKYGYTF. The DNA of the CDR3 is TGTGCCAGCAGCCAGGGAACGGGGAAATATGGCTACACCTTC. V gene TRBV28 combines with J gene TRBJ1-2, with D tentatively TRBD1 (5 bases). Germline assignment: CDR1 MDHEN and CDR2 SYDVKM. V was shortened by 6 bases and J by 5 bases, with 16 bases between the two germline ends. This CDR3 contains 14 residues.

The V call is TRBV7-9, the J call TRBJ1-1; D uncertain. The CDR3 is made up of 15 amino acids. V was cut by 5 bases and J by 0 bases, with 13 bases left in between. CDR1 SEHNR and CDR2 FQNEAQ come from the germline V gene (reference sequence). CDR3 DNA sequence: TGTGCCAGCAGCCCCGGCGGGTCAATGAACACTGAAGCTTTCTTT. It encodes CASSPGGSMNTEAFF.

The chain couples TRBV6-6 to TRBJ1-2; 8 positions match TRBD1. The ends lost 5 bases at V and 6 bases at J; junction bases unmatched: 2. This CDR3 spans 12 amino acids. CDR1 and CDR2 from the germline V gene are MNHNY and SVGAGI (reference sequence). CDR3 in DNA: TGTGCCAGCAGTAAGACAGGGGATGGCTACACCTTC. The encoded protein is CASSKTGDGYTF.

J is TRBJ2-5 and V is TRBV7-9; 11 bases agree with TRBD2. The CDR3 is 16 amino acids. V was pared by 5 bases and J by 1 base, with 6 bases of the junction left unmatched. Per germline, CDR1 SEHNR and CDR2 FQNEAQ (reference sequence). As DNA, the CDR3 is TGTGCCAGCAGCAGAGCAGGGACTAGCGGCCAAGAGACCCAGTACTTC. This sequence encodes CASSRAGTSGQETQYF.

The chain couples TRBV23-1 to TRBJ2-7; 13 nucleotides line up with TRBD2. TRBV23-1 is noted as an ORF with a role that remains uncertain. The length of the CDR3 is 12 residues. CDR3 nucleotides: TGCGCCAGCATCGGACTAGCGGGAGAGGTCTCGGTC. Amino acid sequence: CASIGLAGEVSV.